Here is one TCR beta chain with its context. Antigen unknown. The data are from a study of CD8+ T cells in alopecia areata. The study, taken as a whole, reports: Scalp and blood samples kept many expanded lesional clones throughout tofacitinib. With patients, TCR sharing proved less clear than in mice, a difference possibly related to HLA. Among the top 100, expanded CD8+ clones were significantly decreased by tofacitinib, as was scalp clonality.

Specified treatment: oral pan-JAK inhibitor, 5-10 mg twice daily. Extraction of RNA preceded its reverse transcription into cDNA, which served as the sequencing template. Data came from immunoSEQ multiplex PCR; TCRdb stores just in-frame clones and leaves some out. The table lists roughly 190,000 clones, 50% to 60% of them singletons. Per germline, CDR1 SEHNR and CDR2 FQNEAQ (reference sequence). CDR3 length: 16 amino acids. Trimming shortened V by 5 bases and J by 4 bases, and 20 bases separated the two germline ends. Sequencing was performed on CD4+ T cells sorted from blood, taken at week 4, from a patient treated with tofacitinib. The V gene is TRBV7-9, the J gene TRBJ1-2; D ambiguous. This receptor was taken from a human donor with alopecia areata. Here the CDR3 DNA reads TGTGCCAGCAGCCGTAGGACTGCCTCCGGAGTCTATGGCTACACCTTC. Protein: CASSRRTASGVYGYTF.